Each of the 25 T cell receptor beta chains below was sequenced from the same sample in a study of T cells in women clearing cervical HPV infection. Clones were sequenced by immunoSEQ multiplex PCR, and TCRdb holds only the in-frame ones, with some missing. This listing includes about 23,000 clones. The sequenced sample was blood buffy coat. The receptors derive from a woman between 18 and 70 years old with a cervical HPV16 infection that either progressed to CIN3+ or cleared (not recorded which).

Remarks on this clone: From the germline J gene comes the end of the CDR3, since the read stops 3 residues before it. The chain couples TRBV20-1 to TRBJ2-5; 10 bases align to TRBD2. This CDR3 spans 16 amino acids. CDR1 and CDR2 (germline): DFQATT, SNEGSKA (reference sequence). V shed 5 bases, J shed 4 bases, and the junction held 13 bases outside the gene matches. Incomplete CDR3 DNA: TGCAGTGCTCCGGGGGGTAGCGGGAGGTTCCGAGAGACC. Translating gives CSAPGGSGRFRET. The whole CDR3 is CSAPGGSGRFRETQYF.

As to this clone: The read comes to an end 3 residues before the CDR3 does, leaving the germline J gene to fill in the end. This sequence joins TRBV19 and TRBJ2-5; 11 bases map to TRBD2. CDR1 LNHDA and CDR2 SQIVND come from the germline V gene (reference sequence). This CDR3 comprises 15 residues. The part of the CDR3 DNA that was read is TGTGCCAGTAGTATTAGCGGGAGGGCCGTAGATACC. It yields the protein CASSISGRAVDT. The complete CDR3 protein is CASSISGRAVDTQYF.

Incomplete CDR3 DNA: TGTGCCAGGGAACAGGGGAACACCGGGGAG. Its protein product is CAREQGNTGE. From start to end, the CDR3 is CAREQGNTGELFF. This chain connects TRBV7-9 to TRBJ2-2, with TRBD1 as a possible D gene (6 bases). The read finishes 3 residues shy of the CDR3 end, and the germline J gene is used to complete it. The CDR3 covers 13 residues. Trimming shortened V by 9 bases and J by 1 base, and 9 bases separated the two germline ends. The germline V gene encodes CDR1 SEHNR and CDR2 FQNEAQ (reference sequence).

With regard to this clone: The read ends 3 residues early relative to the CDR3; the germline J gene fills the gap. V and J are TRBV5-1 and TRBJ1-5, with D possibly matching TRBD1 (6 bases). Germline values: CDR1 SGHRS, CDR2 YFSETQ. Trimming took off 0 bases at V and 3 bases at J, with 10 bases between the two ends. CDR3 size: 15 residues. The sequenced part of the CDR3 DNA is TGCGCCAGCAGCTTGGTGGGGGCGGACAATCAGCCC. As protein: CASSLVGADNQP. From start to end, the CDR3 is CASSLVGADNQPQHF.

About this clone itself: Coverage ceases 3 residues before the CDR3 finishes, and the germline J gene fills in the end. The gene calls are TRBV7-9 and TRBJ2-4, with 7 positions matching TRBD1. The CDR3 has 15 residues. Germline V gene data show CDR1 as SEHNR and CDR2 as FQNEAQ (reference sequence). The CDR3 bases that were read are TGTGCCAGCAGCATGGTTACAGGGGTAGACTATGGT. Amino acid sequence: CASSMVTGVDYG. The CDR3, in full, reads CASSMVTGVDYGQYF.

Remarks on this clone: The read halts 3 residues ahead of the CDR3 end, with the missing end drawn from the germline J gene. The rearrangement joins TRBV7-9 to TRBJ1-2; 9 bases agree with TRBD1. Per germline, CDR1 SEHNR and CDR2 FQNEAQ (reference sequence). This CDR3 is built from 15 residues. The sequenced CDR3 bases are TGTGCCAGCAGTCGTACCCAACAGGGGGCAAACGAC. Translation gives CASSRTQQGAND. The complete CDR3 reads CASSRTQQGANDYTF. Full variable domain (outside the CDR3, taken from reference TRBV7-9 and TRBJ1-2): DTGVSQNPRHKITKRGQNVTFRCDPISEHNRLYWYRQTLGQGPEFLTYFQNEAQLEKSRLLSDRFSAERPKGSFSTLEIQRTEQGDSAMYLCASSRTQQGANDYTFGSGTRLTVV.

As concerns this clone: The read ends 3 residues before the CDR3 terminus; that terminus is restored from the germline J gene. This chain uses TRBV20-1 with TRBJ1-5; 7 bases are shared with TRBD1. The CDR3 has 14 residues. Germline assignment: CDR1 DFQATT and CDR2 SNEGSKA (reference sequence). V dropped 6 bases and J dropped 5; count of bases not matched to a gene: 10. CDR3 amino acids: CSADGDSGDQPQHF. CDR3 DNA, as far as it was read: TGCAGTGCCGATGGGGACAGCGGCGATCAGCCC.

A word on this clone: The CDR3 end is not reached by the read, which stops 3 residues before it; the germline J gene fills it in. The chain uses TRBV6-1 and TRBJ2-2, with a tentative D call TRBD2 (6 bases). The V gene's germline CDR1 is MNHNS and CDR2 SASEGT. The CDR3 is 14 amino acids. Trimming took 2 bases from V and 3 from J, leaving 7 bases between them. Here the CDR3 reads CASSESGDTGELFF. CDR3 DNA, as far as it was read: TGTGCCAGCAGTGAATCGGGGGACACCGGGGAG.

For this clone: The read halts 3 residues ahead of the CDR3 end, with the missing end drawn from the germline J gene. The rearrangement joins TRBV19 to TRBJ1-3; 7 bases line up with TRBD1. The CDR3 sequence is 14 residues long. V lost 3 bases and J lost 2; bases outside the gene matches: 1. Looked up from germline, CDR1 is LNHDA and CDR2 is SQIVND (reference sequence). The CDR3 here is CASSIGQAGNTIYF. The part of the CDR3 DNA that was read is TGTGCCAGTAGTATCGGACAGGCTGGAAACACC.

In regard to this clone: The CDR3 end lies 3 residues beyond the end of the read and is filled in from the germline J gene. J is TRBJ2-7 and V is TRBV7-6, with 9 bases that match TRBD1. The ends lost 1 base at V and 1 base at J; junction bases unmatched: 2. Germline V gives CDR1 SGHVS, CDR2 FNYEAQ. This CDR3 region has 15 residues. This CDR3 reads CASSLGGQGSYEQYF. The part of the CDR3 DNA that was read is TGTGCCAGCAGCTTAGGGGGACAGGGTTCCTACGAG.

This clone registers medium-sized by frequency. CDR3 bases read: TGTGCCAGCAGCTTAGGGCTCAACACAGATACG. Translating gives CASSLGLNTDT. The whole CDR3 protein reads CASSLGLNTDTQYF. This chain joins TRBV7-6 and TRBJ2-3; D uncertain. The read ends 3 residues before the CDR3 terminus; that terminus is restored from the germline J gene. The CDR3 is made up of 14 amino acids. Germline CDR1 SGHVS, CDR2 FNYEAQ. Deletions cut 1 base from V and 2 bases from J, with 7 bases between.

This chain's CDR3 is CASSWDSQQETQYF. The DNA read from the CDR3 is TGTGCCAGCAGCTGGGACAGCCAACAAGAGACG. The chain recombines TRBV5-4 with TRBJ2-3, with 7 bases lining up with TRBD1. The CDR3 extends 3 residues past the end of the read, so its final part is completed from the germline J gene. The CDR3 covers 14 residues. The germline V gene encodes CDR1 SGHNT and CDR2 YYREEE (reference sequence).

The CDR3 DNA, read in part, is TGTGCCAGCAGCTTAGGGGGGCCCAGGCAC. Protein product: CASSLGGPRH. From start to end, the CDR3 is CASSLGGPRHYTF. V usage is TRBV7-9 and J usage is TRBJ1-2; D might be TRBD1 (6 bases). The read terminates 3 residues before the CDR3 end, so the remaining end is supplied by the germline J gene. Looked up from germline, CDR1 is SEHNR and CDR2 is FQNEAQ (reference sequence). The CDR3 totals 13 residues.

On this clone itself: Read sequence stops 3 residues before the CDR3 end, and the germline J gene provides the missing end. The chain carries TRBV29-1 and TRBJ1-1; 7 nucleotides align to TRBD1. CDR1 and CDR2 from the germline V gene are SQVTM and ANQGSEA. V dropped 1 base and J dropped 5; count of bases not matched to a gene: 7. The CDR3 runs 14 residues. The CDR3 loop reads CSVEAAAGGTEAFF. The DNA read from the CDR3 is TGCAGCGTTGAAGCGGCGGCAGGGGGAACTGAA.

In regard to this clone: The read finishes 3 residues shy of the CDR3 end, and the germline J gene is used to complete it. This sequence joins TRBV19 and TRBJ2-3; 9 positions agree with TRBD1. With 7 bases clipped from V and 7 bases from J, the junction kept 9 bases outside the gene matches. Germline V lookup: CDR1 LNHDA, CDR2 SQIVND (reference sequence). CDR3 size: 14 residues. CDR3 protein: CASTPGQGRHTQYF. The CDR3 bases that were read are TGTGCCAGTACCCCGGGACAGGGCAGGCATACG.

With regard to this clone: The CDR3 end is not reached by the read, which stops 3 residues before it; the germline J gene fills it in. The chain employs TRBV30 and TRBJ2-3; 10 bases fit TRBD1. Germline CDR1 reads GTSNPN; CDR2 reads SVGIG (reference sequence). The CDR3 runs 13 residues. After removal of 5 bases from V and 3 bases from J, the junction contained 2 bases not matched to a gene. CDR3 DNA, as far as it was read: TGTGCCTGGGACAGGGGGCTTACAGATACG. Its translation: CAWDRGLTDT. The entire CDR3 protein is CAWDRGLTDTQYF.

Partial CDR3 DNA: TGTGCCAGCAGACGGGACAGCAACAATGAG. It specifies CASRRDSNNE. The CDR3 in its entirety is CASRRDSNNEQFF. This chain connects TRBV6-2 or TRBV6-3 to TRBJ2-1, with TRBD1 identical over 7 bases. The read ends 3 residues shy of where the CDR3 ends; the end is completed using the germline J gene. Germline V gives CDR1 MNHEY, CDR2 SVGEGT. The trim removed 6 bases at V and 5 bases at J, leaving 4 bases unmatched. The CDR3 extends over 13 amino acids.

The CDR3 loop is CASSQGNQPQHF. The CDR3 DNA, read in part, is TGTGCCAGTAGTCAGGGAAATCAGCCC. The V call is TRBV19, the J call TRBJ1-5, with a weak D call TRBD1 (5 bases). Read sequence stops 3 residues before the CDR3 end, and the germline J gene provides the missing end. This CDR3 is 12 amino acids long. Trimming removed 5 bases from V and 4 bases from J, with 6 bases in between. Germline loops: CDR1 LNHDA, CDR2 SQIVND (reference sequence).

Comment on this clone: A read error may account for a junction end that differs from germline. Sequencing ends 3 residues short of the CDR3 end; the germline J gene provides the rest. The chain combines TRBV7-7 with TRBJ2-3; D is perhaps TRBD1 (5 bases). CDR3 length: 14 amino acids. The germline gives CDR1 SSHAT, CDR2 FNYEAQ (reference sequence). The sequenced part of the CDR3 DNA is TGTGCTAGCAGTACCGACAGTTCCTCAGATACG. This gives the protein CASSTDSSSDT. The whole CDR3 sequence reads CASSTDSSSDTQYF.

The covered CDR3 bases are TGTGCCAGCAGCCTCGACGGGACATTTAACATT. Protein: CASSLDGTFNI. The full CDR3 reads CASSLDGTFNIQYF. This chain uses TRBV11-1 with TRBJ2-4; perhaps TRBD1 as D (6 bases). The DNA ends 3 residues before the CDR3 does, and the rest of the CDR3 is filled in from the germline J gene. The CDR3 runs 14 residues. In germline, CDR1 is SGHAT, CDR2 FQDESV (reference sequence). Between the trimmed V and J ends, which lost 5 bases and 7 bases, there was a span of 15 bases.

CDR3 DNA (partial): TGCGCCAGCAGCCAAGTCGACTACGTACCCCACAATGAG. Translation: CASSQVDYVPHNE. The full CDR3 protein reads CASSQVDYVPHNEQFF. The V call is TRBV4-1, the J call TRBJ2-1; a possible D gene is TRBD2 (5 bases). The sequenced fragment ends 3 residues before the CDR3 boundary, so the rest is inferred from the germline J gene. The ends were cut back, 1 base at V and 5 bases at J, with 15 bases in the middle. Germline lookup yields CDR1 MGHRA and CDR2 YSYEKL. The CDR3 loop spans 16 amino acids.

Points on this clone: The sequenced fragment ends 3 residues before the CDR3 boundary, so the rest is inferred from the germline J gene. The V and J genes are TRBV19 and TRBJ1-2, with a possible D match to TRBD1 (5 bases). Germline values: CDR1 LNHDA, CDR2 SQIVND (reference sequence). The CDR3 totals 13 residues. The covered CDR3 bases are TGTGCCAGTAGTATAAGTGACAGCTACGAC. It specifies CASSISDSYD. The entire CDR3 sequence reads CASSISDSYDYTF.

Turning to this clone: The CDR3 end lies 3 residues beyond the end of the read and is filled in from the germline J gene. The chain employs TRBV5-1 and TRBJ2-7; 8 nucleotides line up with TRBD1. Per germline, CDR1 SGHRS and CDR2 YFSETQ. Trimming at V came to 1 base and at J to 0 bases, leaving 3 bases not matched to a gene. The CDR3 spans 15 residues. The CDR3 DNA, read in part, is TGCGCCAGCAGCTTGAACCAGGGGGCCTCCTACGAG. Its protein product is CASSLNQGASYE. The whole CDR3 is CASSLNQGASYEQYF.

CDR3 DNA (partial): TGTGCCAGCAGTGGACACCCCACCGGGGAG. Its protein product is CASSGHPTGE. The full CDR3 protein reads CASSGHPTGELFF. The chain joins TRBV2 to TRBJ2-2; no clear D. The read terminates 3 residues before the CDR3 end, so the remaining end is supplied by the germline J gene. From germline, CDR1 is SNHLY and CDR2 FYNNEI. The CDR3 loop spans 13 amino acids. Trimming pared 4 bases from V and 4 bases from J, leaving 7 bases between. The whole variable domain, filled in from reference TRBV2 and TRBJ2-2, reads EPEVTQTPSHQVTQMGQEVILRCVPISNHLYFYWYRQILGQKVEFLVSFYNNEISEKSEIFDDQFSVERPDGSNFTLKIRSTKLEDSAMYFCASSGHPTGELFFGEGSRLTVL.

For this clone: The read falls 3 residues short of the CDR3 end, and the missing part is taken from the germline J gene. The chain carries TRBV28 and TRBJ2-7; 12 bases match TRBD2. Germline loops: CDR1 MDHEN, CDR2 SYDVKM. The V segment lost 3 bases and the J segment 6 bases; nucleotides outside the gene matches: 9. There are 16 residues in the CDR3. CDR3 DNA (partial): TGTGCCAGCAGTTTGCGGCTAGCGGGGGGGGGTCTCGAG. Translated, it gives CASSLRLAGGGLE. The entire CDR3 reads CASSLRLAGGGLEQYF.